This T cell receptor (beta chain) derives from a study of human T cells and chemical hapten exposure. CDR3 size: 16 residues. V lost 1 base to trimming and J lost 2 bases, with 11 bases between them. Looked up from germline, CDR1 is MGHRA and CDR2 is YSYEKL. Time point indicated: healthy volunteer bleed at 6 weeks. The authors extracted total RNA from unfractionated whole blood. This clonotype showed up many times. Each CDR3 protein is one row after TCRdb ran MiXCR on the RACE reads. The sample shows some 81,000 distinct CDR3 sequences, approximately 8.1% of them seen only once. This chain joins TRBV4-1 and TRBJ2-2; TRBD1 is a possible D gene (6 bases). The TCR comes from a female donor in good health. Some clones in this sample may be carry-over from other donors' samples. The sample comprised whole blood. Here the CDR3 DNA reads TGCGCCAGCAGCCAAGTTTGGACAGACAACACCGGGGAGCTGTTTTTT. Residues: CASSQVWTDNTGELFF.